The rows below give T cell receptor beta chains drawn from one sample of a study of HIV-infected children after antiretroviral therapy interruption. TCRdb analysed the 3' RACE reads with MiXCR anew, one entry per CDR3 protein. The profile covers about 89,000 distinct CDR3 sequences, with 6.9% appearing a single time and roughly 1% taken by the ten largest. Sequences were derived from CD45RA+ CD4+ T cells from PBMCs, pooled from several time points, sampled from a donor given antiretroviral therapy, either interrupted or continuous. The receptors were sampled from a pool of human donors with HIV. The CDR3 runs from the conserved cysteine through the conserved F or W. D genes are given only for firm matches. A row's size may be missing; if present it is once, few, many or a size class.

d_call clone_size j_call v_call cdr3_length cdr3_aa cdr3_nt
. many TRBJ1-2 TRBV3-1 14 CASTNGGLDYGYTF TGTGCCAGCACAAATGGGGGGCTCGACTATGGCTACACCTTC
. many TRBJ2-7 TRBV2 13 CASSGAQGGEQYF TGTGCCAGCAGTGGAGCCCAGGGGGGCGAGCAGTACTTC
. many TRBJ1-1 TRBV12-3/TRBV12-4 12 CASSLGEAEAFF TGTGCCAGCAGTTTAGGAGAGGCTGAAGCTTTCTTT
. . TRBJ1-5 TRBV23-1 16 CASSQKRRGAHEPQHF TGCGCCAGCAGTCAGAAAAGGCGCGGCGCCCATGAGCCCCAGCATTTT
TRBD1 many TRBJ1-3 TRBV19 15 CASSPDRGTGNTIYF TGTGCCAGTAGTCCGGACAGGGGGACTGGAAACACCATATATTTT
TRBD1 . TRBJ2-6 TRBV4-2 19 CASSRAPGQGTSGANVLTF TGTGCCAGCAGCCGCGCCCCGGGACAGGGAACCTCTGGGGCCAACGTCCTGACTTTC
. many TRBJ1-5 TRBV5-5 16 CASSLVEVLSNQPQHF TGTGCCAGCAGCTTGGTGGAGGTCTTGAGCAATCAGCCCCAGCATTTT
. . TRBJ1-6 TRBV5-1 15 CASSFFGAYNSPLHF TGCGCCAGCAGCTTTTTCGGGGCCTATAATTCACCCCTCCACTTT
. many TRBJ1-5 TRBV19 16 CASSSSQAASNQPQHF TGTGCCAGTAGTTCGTCGCAGGCGGCAAGCAATCAGCCCCAGCATTTT
. many TRBJ1-2 TRBV21-1 14 CANPYASTHDGYTF TGTGCCAACCCATATGCTTCGACCCACGATGGCTACACCTTC
. many TRBJ2-1 TRBV18 12 CASSPPNGSKFF TGTGCCAGCTCACCTCCCAACGGCTCCAAGTTCTTC
. many TRBJ2-1 TRBV6-5 15 CASSPTDSSYNEQFF TGTGCCAGCAGTCCAACCGACAGCTCCTACAATGAGCAGTTCTTC
. many TRBJ2-3 TRBV19 17 CASCEAHGGPSTDTQYF TGTGCCAGCTGTGAGGCTCACGGGGGCCCTAGCACAGATACGCAGTATTTT
. many TRBJ1-4 TRBV10-3 14 CAISDSLVDEKLFF TGTGCCATCAGTGACAGCCTTGTCGATGAAAAACTGTTTTTT